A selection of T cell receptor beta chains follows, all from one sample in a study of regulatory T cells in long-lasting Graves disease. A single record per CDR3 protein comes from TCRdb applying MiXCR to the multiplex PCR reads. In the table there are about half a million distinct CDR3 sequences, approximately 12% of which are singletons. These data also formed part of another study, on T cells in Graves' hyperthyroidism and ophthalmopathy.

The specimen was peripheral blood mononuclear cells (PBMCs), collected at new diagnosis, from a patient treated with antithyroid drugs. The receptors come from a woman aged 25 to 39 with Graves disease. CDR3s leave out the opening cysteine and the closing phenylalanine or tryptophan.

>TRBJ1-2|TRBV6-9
ASSSPGLSNGYT
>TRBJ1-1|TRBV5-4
ATTTGLSEAF
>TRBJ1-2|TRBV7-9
ASSLAPGHLANYGYT
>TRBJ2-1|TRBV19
ASSIDEGSKQF
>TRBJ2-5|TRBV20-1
SARDFKVSAQETQY
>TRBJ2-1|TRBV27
ASSFDDRTRSYNEQF
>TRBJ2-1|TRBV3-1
ASSQETRVLYNEQF
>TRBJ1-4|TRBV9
ASSVSSWGAFGKKLF
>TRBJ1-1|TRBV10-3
AISLGVYTEAF
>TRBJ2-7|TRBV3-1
ASSADWGYEQY
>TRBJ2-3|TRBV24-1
VTSDWKGSGDTQY
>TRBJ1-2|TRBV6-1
ASSRATNYGYT
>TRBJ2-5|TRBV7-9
ASSPGLAGLLGETQY
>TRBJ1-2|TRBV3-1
ASSQNRNYGYT
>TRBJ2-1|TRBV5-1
ASSSLGLAGSNEQF
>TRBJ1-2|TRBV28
ASSFGPRRGYT
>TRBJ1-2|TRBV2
ASSETRGPNYGYT
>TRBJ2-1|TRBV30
AWSRIGRTSGSNEQF
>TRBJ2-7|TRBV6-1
ASSSGQGSGEQY
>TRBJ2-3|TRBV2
ASSEQGRGGTQY
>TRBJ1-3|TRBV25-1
ASSGRGVGNTIY
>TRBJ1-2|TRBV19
ASHDPFDLGYGYT
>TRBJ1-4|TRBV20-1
SARDVVVNEKLF
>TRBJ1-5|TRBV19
ASSMQTGRINQPQH
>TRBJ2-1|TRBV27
AGSLFSLGAVSSYNEQF
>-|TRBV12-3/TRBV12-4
ASSFLVSSIHEQF
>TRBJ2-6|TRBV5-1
ASSLFTSGISAGANVLT
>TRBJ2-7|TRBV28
ASSEQGTYEEQY
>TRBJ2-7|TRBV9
ASSPYPGTTYEQY
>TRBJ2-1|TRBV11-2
ASSLVLGQDPSLSYNEQF
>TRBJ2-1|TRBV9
ASSVASRSNEQF
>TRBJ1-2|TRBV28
ASSSTGKGYT
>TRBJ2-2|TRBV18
ASSPLVGPPGELF
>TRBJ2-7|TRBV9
ASSPRQVRDEQY
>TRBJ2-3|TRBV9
ASSVGSFSTDTQY
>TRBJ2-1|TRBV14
ASSQGHPTYNEQF
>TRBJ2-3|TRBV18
ASSPGLGEADTQY
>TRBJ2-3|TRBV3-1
ASSHTTDTQY
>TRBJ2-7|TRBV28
ATHGDNEQY
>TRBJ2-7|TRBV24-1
ARSTAKQGNNEQY
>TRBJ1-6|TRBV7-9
ASSHEGARSPLH
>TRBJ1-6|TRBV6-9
ASSYPGRKRLH
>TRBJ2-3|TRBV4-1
ASSQDLSGRAGPTDTQY
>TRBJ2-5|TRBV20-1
SARDVGRAWETQY
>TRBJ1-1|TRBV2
ASSGGNPNTEAF
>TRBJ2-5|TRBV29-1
SIENSPGETQY
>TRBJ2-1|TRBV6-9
ASSYYNYNEQF
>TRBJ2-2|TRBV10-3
ATLRENTGELF
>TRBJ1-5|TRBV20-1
SALQGDNQPQH
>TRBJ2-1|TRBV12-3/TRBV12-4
ASSLSRDEQF
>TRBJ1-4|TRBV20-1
SARDLTATNEKLF
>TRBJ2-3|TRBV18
ASSPGDLFTDTQY
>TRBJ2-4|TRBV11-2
ASSLFRGNIQY